The clone carrying this T cell receptor (beta chain) turned up a few times. The antigen remains unidentified. During construction of the library, unique molecular identifiers were attached to individual cDNA molecules for quantitative, reproducible TCR counting. TCRdb reprocessed the RACE reads via MiXCR and lists one record per CDR3 protein. The data hold about 250,000 distinct CDR3 sequences, with just under 8% observed a single time. Time point given: pre-sensitization, week 0. Treatment described: therapeutic diphenylcyclopropenone sensitization with weekly scalp DPC. This entry is derived from a study of human T cells and chemical hapten exposure. Per the germline V gene, CDR1 is SGHTA and CDR2 is FQGNSA. Between the trimmed V and J ends, which lost 1 base and 7 bases, there was a span of 14 bases. This CDR3 is built from 15 residues. The study, taken as a whole, reports: There was alopecia in the donors, so their immune response may differ from that of healthy people.

The TCR sequence derives from a man aged 18 to 35 with alopecia areata. Some clones in this sample may be carry-over from other donors' samples. The sequences come from whole blood, collected in connection with sensitization to the hapten diphenylcyclopropenone (DPC). The V call is TRBV7-2, the J call TRBJ1-5, with D possibly being TRBD1 (5 bases). CDR3 amino acids: CASSLDSGGGQPQHF. The CDR3, as DNA: TGTGCCAGCAGCTTAGATAGCGGGGGAGGGCAGCCCCAGCATTTT.